These T cell receptor beta chains were read from a single sample in a study of blood T cells in healthy people across ages. TCRdb reanalysed the 5' RACE reads using MiXCR and keeps one entry per CDR3 protein. The data hold approximately 810,000 distinct CDR3 sequences, with less than 35% observed a single time. Material for sequencing was blood. Receptors originate from a woman of 80 years or more in good health. The CDR3 runs from the conserved cysteine through the conserved F or W. Each record gives: J gene, V gene, CDR3 length, D gene, clone size, CDR3 protein, CDR3 DNA. D genes are given only for firm matches. The size entry is marked missing in some rows and otherwise reads once, few, many or a size class.

TRBJ2-5 TRBV6-1 15 . many CASSEQQGPQETQYF TGTGCCAGCAGTGAACAACAGGGCCCTCAAGAGACCCAGTACTTC
TRBJ1-1 TRBV6-2/TRBV6-3 14 . . CASSFLNLNTEAFF TGTGCCAGCAGTTTCCTAAATTTGAACACTGAAGCTTTCTTT
TRBJ2-7 TRBV6-2/TRBV6-3 13 . many CASRGTETYEQYF TGTGCCAGCAGAGGGACGGAGACCTACGAGCAGTACTTC
TRBJ2-3 TRBV5-1 14 . many CASSLGQKTDTQYF TGCGCCAGCAGCCTTGGACAAAAAACAGATACGCAGTATTTT
TRBJ2-4 TRBV6-5 14 TRBD1 many CASRPQGAKNIQYF TGTGCCAGCAGGCCACAGGGGGCCAAAAACATTCAGTACTTC
TRBJ2-7 TRBV7-9 15 . many CASSSAVQGYYEQYF TGTGCCAGCAGCTCCGCAGTGCAGGGGTACTACGAGCAGTACTTC
TRBJ2-2 TRBV29-1 13 TRBD1 few CSVVGGQGGELFF TGCAGCGTTGTAGGGGGCCAGGGCGGGGAGCTGTTTTTT
TRBJ1-1 TRBV10-3 12 . many CAIKSRGTEAFF TGTGCCATCAAATCCCGAGGGACTGAAGCTTTCTTT
TRBJ2-1 TRBV7-9 15 . few CASSTAGSSYNEQFF TGTGCCAGCAGCACTGCGGGGAGCTCCTACAATGAGCAGTTCTTC
TRBJ1-4 TRBV20-1 13 . many CSATAASNEKLFF TGCAGTGCTACAGCGGCTTCTAATGAAAAACTGTTTTTT
TRBJ1-2 TRBV3-1 17 . many CASSQGYPSAGGGGYTF TGTGCCAGCAGCCAAGGCTACCCGTCAGCGGGGGGCGGCGGCTACACCTTC
TRBJ2-7 TRBV4-3 16 TRBD1 many CASSQPNRDRGSEQYF TGCGCCAGCAGCCAACCCAACCGGGACAGGGGTAGCGAGCAGTACTTC
TRBJ2-2 TRBV20-1 14 . . CSARKGPAIGELFF TGCAGTGCTAGAAAAGGACCAGCGATCGGGGAGCTGTTTTTT
TRBJ1-1 TRBV6-6 15 TRBD1 . CATLARGQGVGEAFF TGTGCCACCCTTGCCAGGGGACAGGGGGTGGGTGAAGCTTTCTTT
TRBJ2-5 TRBV27 15 TRBD2 many CASRLWTSASETQYF TGTGCCAGCAGGCTTTGGACTAGCGCGTCGGAGACCCAGTACTTC
TRBJ2-1 TRBV12-3/TRBV12-4 15 . . CASSFWAGPYNEQFF TGTGCCAGCAGTTTCTGGGCGGGCCCCTACAATGAGCAGTTCTTC
TRBJ1-1 TRBV7-2 15 TRBD1 many CASSLNRGGDTEAFF TGTGCCAGCAGCTTAAACAGGGGAGGGGACACTGAAGCTTTCTTT
TRBJ2-1 TRBV9 15 TRBD1 few CASSTGWTGRDEQFF TGTGCCAGCAGCACCGGCTGGACAGGAAGGGATGAGCAGTTCTTC
TRBJ1-1 TRBV7-9 14 TRBD1 . CASSLSGGYTEAFF TGTGCCAGCAGCTTATCAGGGGGCTACACTGAAGCTTTCTTT
TRBJ2-1 TRBV12-3/TRBV12-4 15 TRBD2 many CASSLATSGGNEQFF TGTGCCAGCAGCTTAGCCACTAGCGGGGGTAATGAGCAGTTCTTC
TRBJ2-1 TRBV6-2/TRBV6-3 12 . . CASRPAAGWQFF TGTGCCAGCAGGCCGGCCGCGGGTTGGCAGTTCTTC
TRBJ1-1 TRBV3-1 11 . few CASRRAGEAFF TGTGCCAGTCGCCGGGCGGGTGAAGCTTTCTTT
TRBJ2-1 TRBV6-4 14 . few CASSDYRGSNEQFF TGTGCCAGCAGTGACTATAGAGGGTCTAATGAGCAGTTCTTC
TRBJ1-5 TRBV20-1 14 . few CSASRGWGNQPQHF TGCAGTGCTTCCAGAGGTTGGGGCAATCAGCCCCAGCATTTT
TRBJ1-4 TRBV7-2 19 . few CASSLEPPLTASTNEKLFF TGTGCCAGCAGCTTAGAGCCCCCTTTGACCGCTTCAACTAATGAAAAACTGTTTTTT
TRBJ1-2 TRBV5-1 16 . many CASSLNAGVSGYGYTF TGCGCCAGCAGCTTGAACGCGGGAGTTAGTGGCTATGGCTACACCTTC
TRBJ2-4 TRBV6-5 14 TRBD1 many CATRTGDGKNIQYF TGTGCCACCCGGACAGGGGACGGCAAAAACATTCAGTACTTC
TRBJ2-1 TRBV20-1 15 . few CSARDPEGGHVEQFF TGCAGTGCTAGAGATCCAGAGGGGGGGCACGTTGAGCAGTTCTTC
TRBJ2-3 TRBV7-9 17 TRBD2 many CASRRTSGGPRTDTQYF TGTGCCAGCAGGAGGACTAGCGGGGGGCCCCGCACAGATACGCAGTATTTT
TRBJ1-1 TRBV24-1 11 . . CATSDLTEAFF TGTGCCACCAGTGACCTCACTGAAGCTTTCTTT
TRBJ2-3 TRBV5-1 15 . many CASSLAGIPTDTQYF TGCGCCAGCAGCTTGGCGGGGATACCGACAGATACGCAGTATTTT
TRBJ2-3 TRBV5-1 16 . many CASSPYDRGGGDTQYF TGCGCCAGCAGCCCTTATGACCGAGGCGGTGGAGATACGCAGTATTTT
TRBJ1-4 TRBV6-2/TRBV6-3 16 . few CASSDNFFVEGEKLFF TGTGCCAGCAGTGACAATTTCTTCGTAGAAGGTGAAAAACTGTTTTTT
TRBJ1-2 TRBV20-1 13 TRBD1 once CSALQDRGFGYTF TGCAGTGCCCTCCAGGACAGGGGGTTTGGCTACACCTTC
TRBJ2-1 TRBV21-1 14 . few CASSVVGAHNEQFF TGTGCCAGCAGCGTAGTGGGTGCCCACAATGAGCAGTTCTTC
TRBJ2-2 TRBV21-1 16 . few CASTSGEGARPGELFF TGTGCCAGCACCTCAGGAGAGGGGGCCCGACCCGGGGAGCTGTTTTTT
TRBJ2-3 TRBV7-2 19 TRBD2 many CASSLVSGTSGGASDTQYF TGTGCCAGCAGCTTAGTATCCGGGACTAGCGGGGGGGCATCGGATACGCAGTATTTT
TRBJ2-3 TRBV12-3/TRBV12-4 13 . many CASSPNPRDTQYF TGTGCCAGCAGTCCGAATCCTAGGGATACGCAGTATTTT
TRBJ2-1 TRBV6-1 15 TRBD2 many CASSVAGGPWNEQFF TGTGCCAGCAGTGTAGCGGGGGGGCCTTGGAATGAGCAGTTCTTC
TRBJ2-5 TRBV5-1 13 . once CASSFPAAETQYF TGCGCCAGCAGCTTCCCCGCGGCAGAGACCCAGTACTTC
TRBJ2-5 TRBV6-2/TRBV6-3 18 TRBD2 many CASSILAGGPVGQETQYF TGTGCCAGCAGTATACTAGCGGGGGGGCCGGTGGGGCAAGAGACCCAGTACTTC
TRBJ2-3 TRBV7-2 14 . . CASSRGGGQDTQYF TGTGCCAGCAGTCGCGGAGGGGGTCAAGATACGCAGTATTTT
TRBJ1-6 TRBV28 14 . . CASSFQGLNSPLHF TGTGCCAGCAGTTTTCAGGGACTGAATTCACCCCTCCACTTT